This TCR beta chain was sequenced during a study of shared clonotypes between healthy human individuals. Study context: Donor ages ranged 18 to 49 years: a couple of women, a few men.

After removal of 0 bases from V and 4 bases from J, the junction contained 13 bases not matched to a gene. Germline V gene data show CDR1 as SEHNR and CDR2 as FQNEAQ (reference sequence). The CDR3 runs to 19 residues. The method was immunoSEQ multiplex PCR; TCRdb's version includes in-frame clones alone and lacks a portion of them. The table records fewer than 3 million clones, under 95% of them present only once. The sample was naive CD4+ T cells from PBMCs. Documented subset: CD45RA+ positively selected. V usage is TRBV7-9 and J usage is TRBJ2-2; TRBD1 matches at 8 bases. The TCR sequence derives from a man aged 18-30 years in good health. Some clones in this sample may be carry-over from other donors' samples. The CDR3 reads CASSLAWGQDPRGTGELFF. The CDR3 bases are TGTGCCAGCAGCTTAGCGTGGGGACAGGACCCTCGGGGCACCGGGGAGCTGTTTTTT.